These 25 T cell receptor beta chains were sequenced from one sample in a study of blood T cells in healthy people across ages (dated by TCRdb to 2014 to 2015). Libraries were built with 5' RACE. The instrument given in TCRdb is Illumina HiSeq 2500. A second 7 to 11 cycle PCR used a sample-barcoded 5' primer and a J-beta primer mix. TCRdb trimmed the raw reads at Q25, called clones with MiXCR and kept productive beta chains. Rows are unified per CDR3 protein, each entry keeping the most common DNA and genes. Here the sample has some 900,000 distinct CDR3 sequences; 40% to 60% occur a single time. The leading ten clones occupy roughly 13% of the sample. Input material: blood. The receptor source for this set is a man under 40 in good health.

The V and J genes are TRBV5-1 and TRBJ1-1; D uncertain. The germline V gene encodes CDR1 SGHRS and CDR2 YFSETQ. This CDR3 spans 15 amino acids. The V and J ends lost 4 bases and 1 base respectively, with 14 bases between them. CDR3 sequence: CASSPDRVSNTEAFF. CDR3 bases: TGCGCCAGCAGCCCGGACCGAGTATCGAACACTGAAGCTTTCTTT.

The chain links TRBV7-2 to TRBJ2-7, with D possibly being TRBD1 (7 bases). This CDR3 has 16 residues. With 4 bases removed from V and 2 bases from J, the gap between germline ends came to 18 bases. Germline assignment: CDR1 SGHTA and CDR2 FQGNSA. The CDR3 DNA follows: TGTGCCAGCAGCTCACAGGGGCCCGGGGGAGCCTACGAGCAGTACTTC. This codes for CASSSQGPGGAYEQYF.

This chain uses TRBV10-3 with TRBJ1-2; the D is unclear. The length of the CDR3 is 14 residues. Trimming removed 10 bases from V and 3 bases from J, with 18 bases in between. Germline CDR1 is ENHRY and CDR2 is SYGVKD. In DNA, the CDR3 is TGTGCCACCGCTCTGACGGGAAGGGACTATGGCTACACCTTC. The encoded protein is CATALTGRDYGYTF.

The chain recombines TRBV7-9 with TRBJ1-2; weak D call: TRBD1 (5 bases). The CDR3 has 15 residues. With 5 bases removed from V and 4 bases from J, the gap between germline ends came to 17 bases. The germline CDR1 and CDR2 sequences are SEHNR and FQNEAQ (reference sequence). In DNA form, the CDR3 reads TGTGCCAGCAGCGCGCAGGGCACAATGAGCTATGGCTACACCTTC. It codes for CASSAQGTMSYGYTF. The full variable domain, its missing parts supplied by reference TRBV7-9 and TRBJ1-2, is DTGVSQNPRHKITKRGQNVTFRCDPISEHNRLYWYRQTLGQGPEFLTYFQNEAQLEKSRLLSDRFSAERPKGSFSTLEIQRTEQGDSAMYLCASSAQGTMSYGYTFGSGTRLTVV.

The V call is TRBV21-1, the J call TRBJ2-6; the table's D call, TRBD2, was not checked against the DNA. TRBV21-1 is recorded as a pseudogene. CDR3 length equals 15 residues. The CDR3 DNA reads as TGTGCCAGCATCTACGGGGGGGCTGGGGCCAACGTCCTGACTTTC. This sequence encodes CASIYGGAGANVLTF.

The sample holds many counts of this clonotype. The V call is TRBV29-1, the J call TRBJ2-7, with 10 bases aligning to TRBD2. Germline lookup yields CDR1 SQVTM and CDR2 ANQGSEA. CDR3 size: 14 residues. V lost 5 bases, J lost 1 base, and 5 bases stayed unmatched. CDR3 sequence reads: CSVFIAGGSYEQYF. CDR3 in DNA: TGCAGCGTTTTCATAGCGGGGGGTTCCTACGAGCAGTACTTC.

The CDR3 loop is CSVSEYTEAFF. The CDR3 DNA follows: TGCAGCGTTTCCGAGTACACTGAAGCTTTCTTT. The chain couples TRBV29-1 to TRBJ1-1; the D is unclear. The ends were cut back, 5 bases at V and 3 bases at J, with 7 bases in the middle. The CDR3 is 11 residues long. Germline V lookup: CDR1 SQVTM, CDR2 ANQGSEA.

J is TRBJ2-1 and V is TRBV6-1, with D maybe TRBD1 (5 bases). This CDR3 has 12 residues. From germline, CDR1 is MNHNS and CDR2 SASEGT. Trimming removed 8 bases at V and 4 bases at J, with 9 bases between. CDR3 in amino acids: CASSKGYNEQFF. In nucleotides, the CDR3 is TGTGCCAGCTCCAAGGGGTACAATGAGCAGTTCTTC.

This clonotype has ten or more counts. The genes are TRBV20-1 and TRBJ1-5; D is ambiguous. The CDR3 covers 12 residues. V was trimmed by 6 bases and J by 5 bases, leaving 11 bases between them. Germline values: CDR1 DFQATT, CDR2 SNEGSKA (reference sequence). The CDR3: CSARTVYQPQHF. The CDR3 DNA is TGCAGTGCGAGGACGGTTTATCAGCCCCAGCATTTT.

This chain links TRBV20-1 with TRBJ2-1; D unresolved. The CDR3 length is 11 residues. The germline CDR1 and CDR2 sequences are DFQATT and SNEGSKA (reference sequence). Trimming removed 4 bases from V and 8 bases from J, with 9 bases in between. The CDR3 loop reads CSANEFHEQFF. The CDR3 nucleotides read TGCAGTGCTAACGAGTTTCATGAGCAGTTCTTC.

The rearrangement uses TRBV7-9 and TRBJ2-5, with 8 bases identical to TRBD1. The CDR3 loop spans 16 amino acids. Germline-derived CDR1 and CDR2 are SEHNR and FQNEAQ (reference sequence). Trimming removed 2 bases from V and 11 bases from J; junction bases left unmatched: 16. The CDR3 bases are TGTGCCAGCAGCTTAAGCCGTGGGCAGGGGGCCGTTGAGCAGTACTTC. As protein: CASSLSRGQGAVEQYF. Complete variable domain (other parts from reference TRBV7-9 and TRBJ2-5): DTGVSQNPRHKITKRGQNVTFRCDPISEHNRLYWYRQTLGQGPEFLTYFQNEAQLEKSRLLSDRFSAERPKGSFSTLEIQRTEQGDSAMYLCASSLSRGQGAVEQYFGPGTRLLVL.

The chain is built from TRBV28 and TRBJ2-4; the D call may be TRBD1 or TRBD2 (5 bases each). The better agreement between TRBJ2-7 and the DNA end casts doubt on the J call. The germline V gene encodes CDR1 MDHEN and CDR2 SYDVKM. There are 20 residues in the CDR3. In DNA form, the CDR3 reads TGTGCCAGCACCCAATCTGGGGGTTTAGGGGCCGGATGGTCCTTCTACGAGCAGTACTTC. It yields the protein CASTQSGGLGAGWSFYEQYF.

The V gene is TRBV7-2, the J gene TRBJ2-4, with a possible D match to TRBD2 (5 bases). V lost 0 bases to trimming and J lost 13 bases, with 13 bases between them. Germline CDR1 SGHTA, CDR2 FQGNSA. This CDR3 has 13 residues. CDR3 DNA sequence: TGTGCCAGCAGCTTAGCGTTCGGGGAAGCCCAGTACTTC. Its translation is CASSLAFGEAQYF.

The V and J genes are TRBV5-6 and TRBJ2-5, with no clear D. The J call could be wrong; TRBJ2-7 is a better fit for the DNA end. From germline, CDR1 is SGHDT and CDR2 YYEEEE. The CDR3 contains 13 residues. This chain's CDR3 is CASSFVSPYEQYF. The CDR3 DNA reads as TGTGCCAGCAGCTTTGTATCCCCCTACGAGCAGTACTTC.

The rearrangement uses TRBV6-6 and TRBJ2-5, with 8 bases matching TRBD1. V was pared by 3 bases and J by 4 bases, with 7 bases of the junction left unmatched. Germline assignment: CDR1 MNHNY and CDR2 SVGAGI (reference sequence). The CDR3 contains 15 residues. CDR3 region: CASSYGRGLLETQYF. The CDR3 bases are TGTGCCAGCAGTTATGGCAGGGGGCTGTTAGAGACCCAGTACTTC.

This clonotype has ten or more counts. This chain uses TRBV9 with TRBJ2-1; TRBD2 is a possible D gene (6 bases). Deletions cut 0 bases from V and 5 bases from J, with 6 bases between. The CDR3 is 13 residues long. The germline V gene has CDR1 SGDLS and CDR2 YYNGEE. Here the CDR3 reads CASSVGGDNEQFF. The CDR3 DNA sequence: TGTGCCAGCAGCGTAGGGGGGGACAATGAGCAGTTCTTC.

Written as DNA, the CDR3 is TGTGCCAGCAGCCAAGAGTGGGGTAGCGGGGGAACAGATACGCAGTATTTT. Protein sequence: CASSQEWGSGGTDTQYF. The chain uses TRBV4-2 and TRBJ2-3; 9 positions match TRBD2. The CDR3 extends over 17 amino acids. Germline CDR1 and CDR2: LGHNA and YNFKEQ. V was clipped by 0 bases and J by 3 bases; unmatched bases: 7.

The CDR3 loop is CASSLPRGEQYF. CDR3 sequence (DNA): TGTGCCAGCAGCTTACCCCGTGGAGAGCAGTACTTC. This chain uses TRBV7-9 with TRBJ2-4; D ambiguous. The CDR3 covers 12 residues. Looked up from germline, CDR1 is SEHNR and CDR2 is FQNEAQ (reference sequence). V gave up 2 bases and J gave up 13 bases, with 12 bases separating them.

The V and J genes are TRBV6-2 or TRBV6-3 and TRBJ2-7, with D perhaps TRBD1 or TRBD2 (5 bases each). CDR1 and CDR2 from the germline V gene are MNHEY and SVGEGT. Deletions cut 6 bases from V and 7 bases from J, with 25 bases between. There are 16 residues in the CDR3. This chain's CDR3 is CASSSEGRGLKREQYF. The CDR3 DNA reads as TGTGCCAGCAGCTCCGAGGGTCGGGGCCTTAAAAGAGAGCAGTACTTC.

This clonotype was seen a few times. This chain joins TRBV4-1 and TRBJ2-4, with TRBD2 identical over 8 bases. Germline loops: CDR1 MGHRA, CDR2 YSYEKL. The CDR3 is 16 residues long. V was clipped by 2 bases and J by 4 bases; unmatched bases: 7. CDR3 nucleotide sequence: TGCGCCAGCAGCCAATTGGAGCGGGGGCCAAAAAACATTCAGTACTTC. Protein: CASSQLERGPKNIQYF.

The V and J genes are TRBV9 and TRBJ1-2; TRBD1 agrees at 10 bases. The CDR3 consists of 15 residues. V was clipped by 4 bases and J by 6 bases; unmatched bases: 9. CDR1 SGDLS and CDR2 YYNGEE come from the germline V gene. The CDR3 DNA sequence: TGTGCCAGCAGCACCCGGGACAGGGGAGGGGATGGCTACACCTTC. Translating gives CASSTRDRGGDGYTF.

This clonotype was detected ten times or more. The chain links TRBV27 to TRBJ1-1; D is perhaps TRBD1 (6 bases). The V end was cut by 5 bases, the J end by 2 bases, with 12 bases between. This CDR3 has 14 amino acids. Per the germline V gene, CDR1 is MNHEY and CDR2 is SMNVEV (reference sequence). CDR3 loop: CASSNLQGNTEAFF. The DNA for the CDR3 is TGTGCCAGCAGTAATCTACAGGGTAACACTGAAGCTTTCTTT.

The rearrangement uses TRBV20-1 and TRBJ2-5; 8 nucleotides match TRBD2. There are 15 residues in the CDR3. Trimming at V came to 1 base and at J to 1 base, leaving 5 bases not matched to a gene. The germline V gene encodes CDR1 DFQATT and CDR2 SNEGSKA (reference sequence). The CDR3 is CSARVFSGTQETQYF. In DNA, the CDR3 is TGCAGTGCTAGAGTGTTTAGCGGGACCCAAGAGACCCAGTACTTC.

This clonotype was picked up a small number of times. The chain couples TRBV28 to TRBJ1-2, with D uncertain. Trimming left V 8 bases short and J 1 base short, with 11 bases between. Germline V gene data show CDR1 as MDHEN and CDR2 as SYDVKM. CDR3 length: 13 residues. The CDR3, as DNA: TGTGCCAGCCGTGACCCTATTAACTATGGCTACACCTTC. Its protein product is CASRDPINYGYTF.

Written as DNA, the CDR3 is TGTGCCTGGAGTTATTCCAGGTTAGAGCAGTACTTC. This gives the protein CAWSYSRLEQYF. This sequence joins TRBV30 and TRBJ2-7; no definite D call. Germline lookup yields CDR1 GTSNPN and CDR2 SVGIG (reference sequence). CDR3 length: 12 amino acids. V lost 2 bases, J lost 7 bases, and 12 bases lay in between.